Listed here are 12 T cell receptor beta chains from one sample, sequenced in a study of OX40 agonist ivuxolimab in advanced cancers. Clones were sequenced by immunoSEQ multiplex PCR, and TCRdb holds only the in-frame ones, with some missing. The table records 55,000 to 90,000 clones, 80% to 90% of them present only once. The source material was CD4+ or CD8+ T cells sorted from blood, sampled in a trial of the OX40 agonist ivuxolimab. The receptors were sampled from an adult with an advanced solid tumor such as melanoma, head and neck, liver or kidney cancer.

This clone was recorded once. V gene TRBV2 combines with J gene TRBJ2-1; 7 bases map to TRBD2. Germline assignment: CDR1 SNHLY and CDR2 FYNNEI. The CDR3 sequence is 14 residues long. With V trimmed by 7 bases and J by 0 bases, 3 bases remained unmatched. CDR3 region: CASKGGSSYNEQFF. The CDR3 bases are TGTGCCAGCAAGGGCGGGAGCTCCTACAATGAGCAGTTCTTC.

The rearrangement joins TRBV2 to TRBJ1-4; TRBD1 is a possible D gene (6 bases). This CDR3 comprises 14 residues. V lost 3 bases, J lost 8 bases, and 13 bases lay in between. Germline CDR1 and CDR2: SNHLY and FYNNEI. For the CDR3, the DNA is TGTGCCAGCAGTGAGTCAGGGGTCGGAGAAAAACTGTTTTTT. This encodes CASSESGVGEKLFF.

This chain joins TRBV5-4 and TRBJ2-1; D remains ambiguous. The CDR3 is made up of 13 amino acids. V lost 0 bases and J lost 9, with 10 bases in between. Germline CDR1 reads SGHNT; CDR2 reads YYREEE (reference sequence). The CDR3: CASSLVGHSEQFF. The CDR3, as DNA: TGTGCCAGCAGCTTGGTGGGCCATTCTGAGCAGTTCTTC.

V usage is TRBV5-1 and J usage is TRBJ1-1; D uncertain. Germline V gene lookup returns CDR1 SGHRS and CDR2 YFSETQ. This CDR3 has 16 amino acids. Trimming took 0 bases from V and 0 from J, leaving 12 bases between them. The CDR3 sequence: CASSLGTDGMNTEAFF. CDR3 bases: TGCGCCAGCAGCTTGGGAACGGACGGGATGAACACTGAAGCTTTCTTT.

V usage is TRBV11-2 and J usage is TRBJ1-1; weak D call: TRBD1 (5 bases). The CDR3 runs to 17 residues. CDR1 is SGHAT, CDR2 FQNNGV, per germline. Trimming took off 1 base at V and 0 bases at J, with 15 bases between the two ends. The CDR3 protein is CASSLGGAGTMNTEAFF. The CDR3 bases are TGTGCCAGCAGCTTAGGGGGAGCAGGGACCATGAACACTGAAGCTTTCTTT. Together with reference TRBV11-2 and TRBJ1-1, the CDR3 gives the full variable domain: EAGVAQSPRYKIIEKRQSVAFWCNPISGHATLYWYQQILGQGPKLLIQFQNNGVVDDSQLPKDRFSAERLKGVDSTLKIQPAKLEDSAVYLCASSLGGAGTMNTEAFFGQGTRLTVV.

The chain uses TRBV6-1 and TRBJ1-5, with D perhaps matching TRBD1 (5 bases). CDR3 size: 14 residues. From germline, CDR1 is MNHNS and CDR2 SASEGT. The germline V and J ends were trimmed by 8 bases and 10 bases, with 21 bases remaining between them. CDR3 region: CASGVWGLNKPQHF. DNA of the CDR3: TGTGCCAGCGGAGTATGGGGACTAAATAAACCCCAGCATTTT.

The chain combines TRBV5-1 with TRBJ2-6; perhaps TRBD1 as D (6 bases). The CDR3 contains 15 residues. Germline lookup yields CDR1 SGHRS and CDR2 YFSETQ. The V end was cut by 6 bases, the J end by 1 base, with 11 bases between. CDR3 loop: CASNPRGSGANVLTF. The CDR3 nucleotides read TGCGCCAGCAATCCGAGGGGGTCTGGGGCCAACGTCCTGACTTTC.

This clone was observed a handful of times. The genes are TRBV10-3 and TRBJ1-6, with 7 bases lining up with TRBD1. The V gene's germline CDR1 is ENHRY and CDR2 SYGVKD. V was pared by 10 bases and J by 6 bases, with 3 bases of the junction left unmatched. The CDR3 extends over 12 amino acids. CDR3 in DNA: TGTGCCACCCGACAGGGTAATTCACCCCTCCACTTT. Its protein is CATRQGNSPLHF.

The V call is TRBV7-3, the J call TRBJ2-2; 7 nucleotides match TRBD1. V lost 5 bases and J lost 7; bases outside the gene matches: 13. The CDR3 consists of 16 residues. Germline values: CDR1 SGHTA, CDR2 FQGTGA. The CDR3 sequence: CASSPSSGTVLGELFF. Here the CDR3 DNA reads TGTGCCAGCAGCCCTTCCTCCGGGACAGTGCTCGGGGAGCTGTTTTTT.

The J gene is TRBJ2-3, the V gene TRBV7-9; the D gene is possibly TRBD2 (5 bases). The germline V and J ends were trimmed by 7 bases and 6 bases, with 14 bases remaining between them. The CDR3 has 13 amino acids. Germline CDR1 and CDR2: SEHNR and FQNEAQ (reference sequence). This CDR3 reads CASIRELRDTQYF. In DNA, the CDR3 is TGTGCCAGCATACGGGAACTGAGGGATACGCAGTATTTT.

In this sample, this clone turned up once. V is TRBV5-6 and J is TRBJ1-1; 7 bases line up with TRBD1. The CDR3 length is 16 residues. The J segment lost 0 bases and the V segment lost 4 bases, leaving 9 bases of the junction unmatched. Germline CDR1 SGHDT, CDR2 YYEEEE. The DNA of the CDR3 is TGTGCCAGCAGCCCGAGTACACAGGGGTTGAACACTGAAGCTTTCTTT. It codes for CASSPSTQGLNTEAFF.

The CDR3 protein is CASSPLIKNRPLNTGELFF. CDR3 nucleotide sequence: TGTGCCAGCAGCCCCCTCATTAAGAACAGGCCACTGAACACCGGGGAGCTGTTTTTT. The chain employs TRBV21-1 and TRBJ2-2; the D segment call TRBD1 is taken from the table without a DNA check. TRBV21-1 is shown as a pseudogene. CDR3 length equals 19 residues.